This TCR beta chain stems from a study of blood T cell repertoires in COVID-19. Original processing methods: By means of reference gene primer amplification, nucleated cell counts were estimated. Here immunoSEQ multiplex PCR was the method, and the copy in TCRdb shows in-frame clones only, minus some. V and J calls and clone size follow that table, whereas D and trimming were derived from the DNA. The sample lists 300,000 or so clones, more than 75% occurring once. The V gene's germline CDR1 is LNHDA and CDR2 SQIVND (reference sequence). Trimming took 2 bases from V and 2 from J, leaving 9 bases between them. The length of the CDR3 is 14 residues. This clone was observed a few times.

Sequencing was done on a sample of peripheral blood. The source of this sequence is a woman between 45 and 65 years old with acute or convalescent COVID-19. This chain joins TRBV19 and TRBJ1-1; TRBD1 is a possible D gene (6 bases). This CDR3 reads CASSITGLNTEAFF. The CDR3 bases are TGTGCCAGTAGTATAACAGGGTTAAACACTGAAGCTTTCTTT.